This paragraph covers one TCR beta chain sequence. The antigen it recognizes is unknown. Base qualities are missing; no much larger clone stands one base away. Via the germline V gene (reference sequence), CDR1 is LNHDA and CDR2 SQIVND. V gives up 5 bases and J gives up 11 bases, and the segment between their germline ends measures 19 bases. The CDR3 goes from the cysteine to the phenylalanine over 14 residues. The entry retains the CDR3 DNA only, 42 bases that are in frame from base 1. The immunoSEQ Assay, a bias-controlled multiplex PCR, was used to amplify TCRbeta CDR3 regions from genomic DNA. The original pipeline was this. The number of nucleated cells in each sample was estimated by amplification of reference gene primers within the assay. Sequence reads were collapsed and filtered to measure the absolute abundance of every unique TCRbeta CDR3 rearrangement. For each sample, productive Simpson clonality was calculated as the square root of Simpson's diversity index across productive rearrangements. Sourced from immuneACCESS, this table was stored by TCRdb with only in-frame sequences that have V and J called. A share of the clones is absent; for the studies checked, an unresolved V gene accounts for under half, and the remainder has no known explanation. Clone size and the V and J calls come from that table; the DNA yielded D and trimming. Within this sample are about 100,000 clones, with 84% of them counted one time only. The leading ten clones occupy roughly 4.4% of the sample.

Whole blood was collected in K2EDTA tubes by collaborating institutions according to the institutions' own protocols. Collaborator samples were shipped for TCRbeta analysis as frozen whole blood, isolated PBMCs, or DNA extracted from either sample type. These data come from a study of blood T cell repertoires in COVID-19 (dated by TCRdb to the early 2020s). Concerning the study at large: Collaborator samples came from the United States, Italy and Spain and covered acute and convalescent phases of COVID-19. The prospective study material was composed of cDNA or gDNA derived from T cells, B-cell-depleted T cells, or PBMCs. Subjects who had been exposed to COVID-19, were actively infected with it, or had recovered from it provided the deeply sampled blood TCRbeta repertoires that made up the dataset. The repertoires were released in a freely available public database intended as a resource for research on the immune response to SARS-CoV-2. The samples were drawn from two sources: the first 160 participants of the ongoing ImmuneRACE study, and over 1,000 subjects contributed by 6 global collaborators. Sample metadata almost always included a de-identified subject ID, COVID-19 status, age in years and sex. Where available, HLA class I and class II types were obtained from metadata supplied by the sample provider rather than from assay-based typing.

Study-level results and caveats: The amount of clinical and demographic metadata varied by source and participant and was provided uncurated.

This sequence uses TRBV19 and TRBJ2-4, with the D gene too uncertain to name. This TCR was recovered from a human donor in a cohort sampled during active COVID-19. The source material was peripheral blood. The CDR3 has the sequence CASSPPHGPNFQYF. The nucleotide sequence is TGTGCCAGTAGTCCACCCCATGGGCCTAACTTTCAGTACTTC.